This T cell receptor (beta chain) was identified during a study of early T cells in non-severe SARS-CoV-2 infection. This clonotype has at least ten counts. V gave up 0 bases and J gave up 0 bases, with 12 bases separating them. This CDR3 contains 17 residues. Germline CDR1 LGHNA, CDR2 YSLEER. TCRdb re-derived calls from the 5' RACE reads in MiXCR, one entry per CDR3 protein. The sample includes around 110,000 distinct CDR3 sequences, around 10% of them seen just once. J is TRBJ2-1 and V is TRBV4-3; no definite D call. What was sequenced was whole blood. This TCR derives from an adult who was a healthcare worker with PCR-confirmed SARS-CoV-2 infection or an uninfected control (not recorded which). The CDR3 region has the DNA TGCGCCAGCAGCCAAGATCTTAGTCCAAGCTCCTACAATGAGCAGTTCTTC. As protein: CASSQDLSPSSYNEQFF.